This T cell receptor beta chain was sequenced during a study of T cell clusters in autoimmune cytopenias. The CDR3 is 12 residues long. The V gene's germline CDR1 is MNHEY and CDR2 SVGAGI. Each sample's input was 250 ng genomic DNA, some 38,000 genome equivalents. TRB was amplified by touch-down multiplex PCR, primer pools A and B combined. With the multiplex PCR reads reprocessed, TCRdb shows one record per CDR3 protein and no DNA. The listing contains under 8,500 distinct CDR3 sequences. This chain connects TRBV6-5 to TRBJ1-5. Sequenced input: peripheral blood. This clonotype was obtained from a human donor with an autoimmune cytopenia or autoimmune hepatitis (not recorded which). This CDR3 reads CASRTSNQPQHF.